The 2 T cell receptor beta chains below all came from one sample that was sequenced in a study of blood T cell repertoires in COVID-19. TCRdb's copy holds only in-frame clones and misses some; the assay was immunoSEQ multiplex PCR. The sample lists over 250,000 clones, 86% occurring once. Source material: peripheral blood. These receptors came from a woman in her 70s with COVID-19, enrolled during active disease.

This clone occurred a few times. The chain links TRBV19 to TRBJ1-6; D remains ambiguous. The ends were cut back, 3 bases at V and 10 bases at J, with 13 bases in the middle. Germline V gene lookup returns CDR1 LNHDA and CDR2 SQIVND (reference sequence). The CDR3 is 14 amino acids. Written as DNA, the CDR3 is TGTGCCAGTAGTATGAACAGAGAAGACTCACCCCTCCACTTT. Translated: CASSMNREDSPLHF. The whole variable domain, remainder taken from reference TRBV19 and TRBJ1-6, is DGGITQSPKYLFRKEGQNVTLSCEQNLNHDAMYWYRQDPGQGLRLIYYSQIVNDFQKGDIAEGYSVSREKKESFPLTVTSAQKNPTAFYLCASSMNREDSPLHFGNGTRLTVT.

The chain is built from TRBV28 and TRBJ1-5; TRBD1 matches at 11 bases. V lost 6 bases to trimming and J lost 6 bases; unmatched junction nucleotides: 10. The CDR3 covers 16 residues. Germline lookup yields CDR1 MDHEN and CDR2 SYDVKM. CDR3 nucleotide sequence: TGTGCCAGCAGCCGCCGCGGACAGGGGGCCCGTCAGCCCCAGCATTTT. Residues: CASSRRGQGARQPQHF. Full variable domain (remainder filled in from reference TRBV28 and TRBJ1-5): DVKVTQSSRYLVKRTGEKVFLECVQDMDHENMFWYRQDPGLGLRLIYFSYDVKMKEKGDIPEGYSVSREKKERFSLILESASTNQTSMYLCASSRRGQGARQPQHFGDGTRLSIL.